Sequencing of this T cell receptor (beta chain) was carried out in a study of shared clonotypes between healthy human individuals. Background on the study: Per donor, CD8 memory used one plate, CD8 naive used two, CD4 memory used three and CD4 naive used three.

Study-wide results and caveats: In contrast to clonotypes shared by all four donors, non-shared clonotypes had lower generation probabilities. Some naive CD4 clonotypes, roughly 4.5%, turned up in common across a few donors.

On this clone: The antigen is undetermined. Other DNA sequences in the sample encode the same CDR3.

In the source study's methods: In the immunoSEQ data, sequences were junction-only and lacked quality scores, so filtering differed. Sequencing used immunoSEQ multiplex PCR; TCRdb keeps in-frame clones, though not all of them. V and J calls and clone size are given by that table; D and trimming were obtained from the DNA. The data contain about 1.5 million clones, approximately 98% of them singletons. V was pared by 4 bases and J by 1 base, with 2 bases between. The germline CDR1 and CDR2 sequences are KGHSH and LQKENI. This CDR3 contains 11 residues. This TCR derives from a man aged 25-45 years in good health. The chain links TRBV18 to TRBJ2-7; D unresolved. The sample taken for sequencing was naive CD4+ T cells sorted from blood. Sample subset: CD45RA+ positively selected. CDR3 nucleotide sequence: TGTGCCAGCTCACTTTCCTACGAGCAGTACTTC. Protein sequence: CASSLSYEQYF.